This TCR beta chain was observed in a study of T cell clonotyping in hematopoietic cell transplantation. V dropped 4 bases and J dropped 3; count of bases not matched to a gene: 8. This CDR3 spans 17 amino acids. Germline values: CDR1 LGHNA, CDR2 YSLEER. Regarding this clone: Its matching antigen is unknown.

Libraries were prepared by immunoSEQ multiplex PCR; TCRdb keeps only in-frame clonotypes and omits some of them. The sample yields about 12,000 clones, less than 60% seen once. Study observations and caveats: At the given depth, recipient repertoires were over 97% de novo clonotypes. Higher Inverse Simpson Index values in graft donor and pretransplant recipient predicted broader posttransplant TCR diversity. Pathologically expanded recipient clonotypes increased progressively from day 30 to day 180 as diversity fell.

The chain joins TRBV4-3 to TRBJ2-1; TRBD2 matches at 11 bases. Specimen: peripheral blood mononuclear cells. The sequence was obtained from a man aged 45 to 65 in good health. Some clones in this sample may be carry-over from other donors' samples. This CDR3 is CASSPRLLAGVYNEQFF. CDR3 nucleotides: TGCGCCAGCAGCCCCCGCCTACTAGCGGGAGTCTACAATGAGCAGTTCTTC.